Sequencing of this T cell receptor (beta chain) was carried out in a study of OX40 agonist ivuxolimab in advanced cancers. About the study: Dosing consisted of intravenous ivuxolimab at 0.01 to 10 mg/kg every 2 weeks. Partial responses, seen in three patients, involved one hepatocellular carcinoma and two cutaneous melanomas. The study's findings and limits: CD4+ T cells averaged fewer expanded clones than CD8+ T cells. Among expanded peripheral T cells, antigen specificity went undetermined.

This clone has just one count. Its target is not known. Profiled with immunoSEQ multiplex PCR; TCRdb holds only in-frame clones, not every one. This sample has tens of thousands of clones; 89% occur once, and the top ten carry roughly 18%. Trimming removed 7 bases at V and 2 bases at J, with 18 bases between. Germline V gene data show CDR1 as MRHNA and CDR2 as SNTAGT. CDR3 length: 16 residues. This chain uses TRBV6-4 with TRBJ1-5; D might be TRBD1 (6 bases). The source of this sequence is an adult with an advanced solid tumor such as melanoma, head and neck, liver or kidney cancer. The sequencing used CD4+ or CD8+ T cells sorted from blood, collected in a trial of the OX40 agonist ivuxolimab. The CDR3 DNA sequence: TGTGCCAGCATCTTAGGGGGGGCGGAATGCAATCAGCCCCAGCATTTT. Translation: CASILGGAECNQPQHF.